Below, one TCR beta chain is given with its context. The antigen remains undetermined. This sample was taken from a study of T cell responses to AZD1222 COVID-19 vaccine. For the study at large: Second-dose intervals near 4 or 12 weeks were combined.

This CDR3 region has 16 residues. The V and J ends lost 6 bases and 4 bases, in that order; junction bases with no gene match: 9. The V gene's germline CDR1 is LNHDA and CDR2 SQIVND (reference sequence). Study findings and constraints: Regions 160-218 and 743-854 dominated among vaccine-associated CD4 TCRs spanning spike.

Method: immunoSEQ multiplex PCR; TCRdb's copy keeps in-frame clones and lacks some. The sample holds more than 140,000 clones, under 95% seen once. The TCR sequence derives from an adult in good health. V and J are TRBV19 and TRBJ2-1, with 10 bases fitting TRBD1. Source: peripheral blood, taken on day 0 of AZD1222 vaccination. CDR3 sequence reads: CASSGTGVKDYNEQFF. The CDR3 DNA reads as TGTGCCAGTAGCGGGACAGGGGTAAAGGATTACAATGAGCAGTTCTTC.